This TCR beta chain was captured by sequencing in a study of Tregs in tolerant kidney transplant recipients. This CDR3 is 13 amino acids long. V lost 5 bases, J lost 0 bases, and 7 bases lay in between. Germline V lookup: CDR1 LNHDA, CDR2 SQIVND (reference sequence). Clones were read by immunoSEQ multiplex PCR, and TCRdb kept only the in-frame ones, dropping some. The sample yields 200,000 to 300,000 clones, 84% seen once. Study-level findings and limits: Findings come from small patient numbers and require larger validation.

To note about this clone: What it binds is unknown.

The V and J genes are TRBV19 and TRBJ1-1, with D unresolved. This receptor was obtained from a human donor in good health. The sequenced sample was CD4+ T cells from blood. CDR3 sequence: CASSLFMNTEAFF. CDR3 nucleotide sequence: TGTGCCAGTAGTCTTTTCATGAACACTGAAGCTTTCTTT.